This TCR beta chain emerged from a study of T cell changes during pregnancy in multiple sclerosis. Trimming at V came to 4 bases and at J to 2 bases, leaving 11 bases not matched to a gene. The CDR3 is 16 amino acids. Germline V gene data show CDR1 as MDHEN and CDR2 as SYDVKM. Measured with immunoSEQ multiplex PCR; TCRdb has only the in-frame clones, and not every one. Of 98,000 or so clones listed, 85% to 95% are singletons. The chain is built from TRBV28 and TRBJ2-7; 7 bases map to TRBD2. This sequence was found in a female donor with multiple sclerosis, enrolled in a pregnancy study. This sample comprised peripheral blood, obtained after pregnancy. The CDR3 region is CASSSQLLANAYEQYF. The CDR3, as DNA: TGTGCCAGCAGTTCCCAATTACTAGCGAACGCCTACGAGCAGTACTTC.